This is a list of T cell receptor beta chains from one sample in a study of regulatory T cells in long-lasting Graves disease. TCRdb fed the multiplex PCR reads into MiXCR, producing one record per CDR3 protein. The sample records roughly 420,000 distinct CDR3 sequences, 11% to 15% being singletons. These sequences were also reported in another study, on T cells in Graves' hyperthyroidism and ophthalmopathy.

The sample in question was peripheral blood mononuclear cells (PBMCs), obtained at new diagnosis, from a patient treated with antithyroid drugs. Receptor source: a woman between 45 and 65 years old with Graves disease. CDR3s include the opening cysteine and the closing phenylalanine or tryptophan. The D gene is left open where the match is weak. Size is stated for part of the rows, as once, few or many counts, or as a class when the clone is expanded.

>few|TRBJ2-5|TRBD1|TRBV5-1
CASRRQGQETQYF
TGCGCCAGCCGCCGACAGGGTCAAGAGACCCAGTACTTC
>.|TRBJ2-7|TRBD2|TRBV6-5
CAGSYTLTSGTYEQYF
TGTGCCGGCAGTTACACCCTGACTAGCGGCACCTACGAGCAGTACTTC
>.|TRBJ2-4|.|TRBV10-1
CASSESGRARNIQYF
TGCGCCAGCAGTGAGTCGGGCAGAGCTAGAAACATTCAGTACTTC
>many|TRBJ2-2|.|TRBV29-1
CSAGDSSNTGELFF
TGCAGCGCCGGTGACAGCTCGAACACCGGGGAGCTGTTTTTT
>many|TRBJ1-4|.|TRBV2
CASALTEGEKLFF
TGTGCCAGCGCCCTCACCGAGGGGGAAAAACTGTTTTTT
>.|TRBJ2-3|TRBD1|TRBV11-2
CASSYRIRRDRGTDTQYF
TGTGCCAGCAGCTATAGGATCAGGAGGGACAGGGGGACAGATACGCAGTATTTT
>few|TRBJ1-6|.|TRBV20-1
CSADDDSPLHF
TGCAGTGCTGATGACGATTCACCCCTCCACTTT
>many|TRBJ2-7|.|TRBV6-5
CASSYMVTSYEQYF
TGTGCCAGCAGTTATATGGTAACCTCCTACGAGCAGTACTTC
>.|TRBJ2-7|.|TRBV20-1
CSASADGRRGLYEQYF
TGCAGTGCTTCCGCTGACGGGCGGAGGGGTCTCTACGAGCAGTACTTC
>.|TRBJ2-1|.|TRBV20-1
CSVRGSNEQFF
TGCAGCGTTCGGGGGAGTAATGAGCAGTTCTTC
>many|TRBJ1-1|.|TRBV2
CASSEEGKWNTEAFF
TGTGCCAGCAGTGAAGAGGGTAAATGGAACACTGAAGCTTTCTTT
>.|TRBJ1-4|.|TRBV4-1
CASSQVGGIAEKLFF
TGCGCCAGCAGCCAAGTCGGGGGGATCGCTGAAAAACTGTTTTTT
>once|TRBJ1-1|TRBD1|TRBV6-2/TRBV6-3
CASSNRGMNTEAFF
TGTGCCAGCAGTAACAGGGGAATGAACACTGAAGCTTTCTTT
>few|TRBJ2-3|TRBD2|TRBV6-1
CASSEGLGLASSTDTQYF
TGTGCCAGCAGTGAAGGCCTTGGACTAGCGTCTAGCACAGATACGCAGTATTTT
>many|TRBJ2-7|.|TRBV28
CASSPTKYEQYF
TGTGCCAGCAGTCCGACCAAATACGAGCAGTACTTC
>many|TRBJ2-1|TRBD2|TRBV12-3/TRBV12-4
CASSSPGLAGWEQFF
TGTGCCAGCAGTTCGCCGGGACTAGCGGGGTGGGAGCAGTTCTTC
>few|TRBJ1-1|TRBD1|TRBV7-6
CASSLTGRGSEAEAFF
TGTGCCAGCAGCTTGACAGGGCGCGGATCCGAGGCTGAAGCTTTCTTT
>few|TRBJ2-2|TRBD2|TRBV25-1
CASSEPSGRVHTGELFF
TGTGCCAGCAGTGAACCTAGTGGGAGGGTACACACCGGGGAGCTGTTTTTT
>.|TRBJ2-3|TRBD1|TRBV4-1
CASSYRGLRLDTEYF
TGCGCCAGCAGTTACAGGGGGTTGAGGTTAGATACGGAGTATTTT
>.|TRBJ2-1|.|TRBV5-1
CASSLGGDNSYNEQFF
TGCGCCAGCAGCTTGGGAGGGGACAACTCCTACAATGAGCAGTTCTTC
>many|TRBJ1-5|.|TRBV7-9
CASSLVTPWGQDQPQHF
TGTGCCAGCAGCTTAGTTACCCCTTGGGGGCAGGATCAGCCCCAGCATTTT
>many|TRBJ2-1|TRBD2|TRBV28
CASTAGGFVSYNEQFF
TGTGCCAGCACAGCGGGAGGATTTGTTTCCTACAATGAGCAGTTCTTC
>.|TRBJ2-5|TRBD1|TRBV9
CASSVFGGEFTGGYQETQYF
TGTGCCAGCAGCGTCTTCGGCGGGGAGTTTACAGGGGGATACCAAGAGACCCAGTACTTC
>many|TRBJ2-7|.|TRBV13
CASSLGRSRDYEQYF
TGTGCCAGCAGCTTAGGCCGCAGCAGGGACTACGAGCAGTACTTC
>many|TRBJ2-1|TRBD1|TRBV25-1
CASTLTGASEQFF
TGTGCCAGCACTCTGACAGGGGCGAGTGAGCAGTTCTTC
>few|TRBJ2-3|TRBD2|TRBV20-1
CSARATSGRATDTQYF
TGCAGTGCTAGGGCGACTAGCGGGAGGGCCACAGATACGCAGTATTTT
>many|TRBJ2-4|.|TRBV5-5
CASSGDNYKNIQYF
TGTGCCAGCAGCGGTGACAACTACAAAAACATTCAGTACTTC
>many|TRBJ2-7|.|TRBV28
CASRTLDRPYEQYF
TGTGCCAGCAGGACCCTGGACAGACCCTACGAGCAGTACTTC
>.|TRBJ2-3|.|TRBV27
CASSSTRDSTDTQYF
TGTGCCAGCAGTTCTACCCGGGACTCCACAGATACGCAGTATTTT
>few|TRBJ1-5|TRBD1|TRBV28
CASSLSRDRSNSNQPQHF
TGTGCCAGCAGTTTATCCCGGGACAGGTCAAATAGCAATCAGCCCCAGCATTTT
>many|TRBJ2-3|.|TRBV6-1
CASRDRFSTDTQYF
TGTGCCAGCAGAGACAGGTTTAGCACAGATACGCAGTATTTT
>many|TRBJ2-7|TRBD1|TRBV4-1
CASSQGDRVGEQYF
TGCGCCAGCAGCCAAGGGGACAGGGTTGGGGAGCAGTACTTC
>many|TRBJ2-7|TRBD1|TRBV6-1
CASSPGQGLNEQYF
TGTGCCAGCAGTCCAGGACAGGGGCTGAACGAGCAGTACTTC
>many|TRBJ2-1|.|TRBV28
CASSLHVSSYNEQFF
TGTGCCAGCAGTCTTCACGTCAGCTCCTACAATGAGCAGTTCTTC
>many|TRBJ1-1|TRBD1|TRBV28
CASSKDRAMNTEAFF
TGTGCCAGCAGTAAAGACAGGGCGATGAACACTGAAGCTTTCTTT
>many|TRBJ2-6|TRBD1|TRBV28
CASSTAGQGEDGANVLTF
TGTGCCAGCAGTACTGCGGGACAGGGGGAGGATGGGGCCAACGTCCTGACTTTC
>many|TRBJ2-1|.|TRBV3-1
CASSQSNPPWDLSYNEQFF
TGTGCCAGCAGCCAATCCAACCCCCCATGGGACCTCTCCTACAATGAGCAGTTCTTC
>many|TRBJ1-1|.|TRBV28
CASSLWGGTNTEAFF
TGTGCCAGCAGTTTATGGGGGGGAACCAACACTGAAGCTTTCTTT
>few|TRBJ1-1|TRBD1|TRBV6-2/TRBV6-3
CASSYSLQGMNTEAFF
TGTGCCAGCAGTTACTCGCTACAGGGGATGAACACTGAAGCTTTCTTT
>.|TRBJ1-2|TRBD1|TRBV30
CAWSADRGGYTF
TGTGCCTGGAGTGCCGACAGGGGAGGCTACACCTTC
>few|TRBJ2-1|.|TRBV6-2/TRBV6-3
CASSHSAGTSNEQFF
TGTGCCAGCAGCCATAGTGCCGGGACATCCAATGAGCAGTTCTTC
>many|TRBJ2-1|.|TRBV28
CASSFHHSYNEQFF
TGTGCCAGCAGCTTCCACCACTCCTACAATGAGCAGTTCTTC
>many|TRBJ2-7|TRBD2|TRBV11-3
CASSPSSGSSYEQYF
TGTGCCAGCAGCCCATCTAGCGGGAGCTCCTACGAGCAGTACTTC
>many|TRBJ1-3|TRBD1|TRBV11-2
CASSLGQVLDTIYF
TGTGCCAGCAGCCTAGGACAGGTTTTGGACACCATATATTTT
>many|TRBJ1-5|TRBD1|TRBV19
CASSIAGGQGNQPQHF
TGTGCCAGTAGTATAGCAGGGGGGCAGGGCAATCAGCCCCAGCATTTT
>many|TRBJ2-1|TRBD2|TRBV27
CASSLSAGGFDEQFF
TGTGCCAGCAGTTTATCAGCGGGAGGCTTCGATGAGCAGTTCTTC
>many|TRBJ2-5|.|TRBV6-1
CASNSGAGPFWETQYF
TGTGCCAGCAATTCTGGTGCAGGGCCTTTCTGGGAGACCCAGTACTTC
>.|TRBJ2-1|TRBD1|TRBV4-1
CASSQLTGGVVSEQFF
TGCGCCAGCAGCCAATTAACAGGGGGCGTAGTAAGTGAGCAGTTCTTC
>.|TRBJ1-4|.|TRBV12-3/TRBV12-4
CASGVGNEKLFF
TGTGCCAGCGGTGTAGGAAATGAAAAACTGTTTTTT
>.|TRBJ1-3|.|TRBV28
CASRPTNSGNTIYF
TGTGCCAGCAGACCTACCAACTCTGGAAACACCATATATTTT
>many|TRBJ2-7|.|TRBV28
CASTGPFRYEQYF
TGTGCCAGCACAGGTCCTTTTCGCTACGAGCAGTACTTC
>.|TRBJ2-7|.|TRBV19
CASSIVAADYEQYF
TGTGCCAGTAGTATAGTAGCGGCAGACTACGAGCAGTACTTC
>few|TRBJ1-1|.|TRBV5-1
CASSLAGRETGAFF
TGCGCCAGCAGCTTGGCCGGCAGGGAGACGGGAGCTTTCTTT
>many|TRBJ2-7|.|TRBV27
CASSLIGAGHTIYEQYF
TGTGCCAGCAGTTTAATTGGGGCGGGACACACGATCTACGAGCAGTACTTC
>many|TRBJ2-1|.|TRBV6-1
CASRRTPEQFF
TGTGCCAGCAGGCGGACGCCAGAGCAGTTCTTC
>.|TRBJ2-2|TRBD1|TRBV27
CASSFLDRGIVGELFF
TGTGCCAGCAGTTTTTTGGACAGGGGTATTGTAGGGGAGCTGTTTTTT
>few|TRBJ2-1|.|TRBV6-2/TRBV6-3
CASSDRIVDEQFF
TGTGCCAGCAGTGACAGGATTGTGGATGAGCAGTTCTTC
>many|TRBJ1-5|.|TRBV28
CASSLQGLRVNQPQHF
TGTGCCAGCAGTTTACAGGGTTTGAGGGTCAATCAGCCCCAGCATTTT
>many|TRBJ2-5|.|TRBV7-9
CASSPAGETQYF
TGTGCCAGCAGCCCCGCCGGGGAGACCCAGTACTTC
>many|TRBJ2-2|.|TRBV3-1
CASSPHQPGAGELFF
TGTGCCAGCAGCCCCCATCAGCCAGGGGCAGGGGAGCTGTTTTTT